This T cell receptor (beta chain) was sequenced during a study of CD8+ T cells in alopecia areata. Study summary: The study gave treated patients oral tofacitinib at 5 to 10 mg twice daily.

Treatment given: oral pan-JAK inhibitor, 5-10 mg twice daily. The sequencing template was cDNA reverse transcribed from extracted RNA. The protocol was immunoSEQ multiplex PCR, while the TCRdb copy is restricted to in-frame clones and leaves out a portion. The data hold about 190,000 clones, with 64% observed a single time. This clone has only one observation. V was cut by 4 bases and J by 7 bases, with 17 bases left in between. Germline V gives CDR1 SGHRS, CDR2 YFSETQ. This CDR3 is 14 amino acids long. This receptor was obtained from a human donor with alopecia areata. The sample here was CD4+ T cells sorted from blood, taken at week 4, from a patient treated with tofacitinib. V and J are TRBV5-1 and TRBJ1-1; D is ambiguous. As DNA, the CDR3 is TGCGCCAGCAGCCCCGGACTTGCGAACGGTGAAGCTTTCTTT. It codes for CASSPGLANGEAFF.